This is a list of T cell receptor beta chains from one sample in a study of PD-L1 blockade in urothelial cancer. Profiling relied on immunoSEQ multiplex PCR, and the TCRdb table lists in-frame clones only, not all of them. The sample lists 60,000 to 80,000 clones, about 90% occurring once. Specimen: PBMCs, collected around atezolizumab (anti-PD-L1) treatment. These receptor sequences come from a man aged 60 to 75 with urothelial cancer. Both conserved end residues are part of each CDR3. D genes are given only for firm matches. Expanded clones are given a class, and other clones once, few, many or no size at all.

V gene,clone size,J gene,D gene,CDR3 protein,CDR3 DNA
TRBV6-1,NA,TRBJ2-7,TRBD2,CASSDPAGGQYEQYF,TGTGCCAGCAGTGATCCAGCGGGGGGGCAATACGAGCAGTACTTC
TRBV9,NA,TRBJ2-1,TRBD2,CASSLGAGDEQFF,TGTGCCAGCAGCCTAGGGGCGGGGGATGAGCAGTTCTTC
TRBV2,NA,TRBJ1-1,NA,CASSPRSGNTEAFF,TGTGCCAGCAGTCCCCGTTCGGGGAACACTGAAGCTTTCTTT
TRBV6-5,NA,TRBJ2-5,TRBD2,CASRPDRGRGETQYF,TGTGCCAGCAGACCCGACCGCGGGAGAGGGGAGACCCAGTACTTC
TRBV27,few,TRBJ2-2,TRBD2,CASSEGGLAGELFF,TGTGCCAGCAGCGAGGGAGGGCTCGCCGGGGAGCTGTTTTTT
TRBV27,NA,TRBJ2-1,TRBD2,CASSFPSGRRGSSYNEQFF,TGTGCCAGCAGTTTCCCTAGCGGGAGGAGGGGAAGCTCCTACAATGAGCAGTTCTTC
TRBV5-1,NA,TRBJ2-5,NA,CASSFRATPRQETQYF,TGCGCCAGCAGCTTCAGGGCTACCCCCCGCCAAGAGACCCAGTACTTC
TRBV7-2,NA,TRBJ1-1,NA,CASSWGGRRNTEAFF,TGTGCCAGCAGCTGGGGGGGACGTCGGAACACTGAAGCTTTCTTT
TRBV11-2,NA,TRBJ2-1,NA,CASSPSYSTVQFF,TGTGCCAGCAGCCCGTCGTATAGTACGGTGCAGTTCTTC
TRBV11-2,once,TRBJ1-2,NA,CASSGDRWSSGYTF,TGTGCCAGCAGCGGAGACAGGTGGAGTTCTGGCTACACCTTC
TRBV11-3,few,TRBJ2-7,NA,CASSSSYAGEQYF,TGTGCCAGCAGCTCCTCGTACGCGGGTGAGCAGTACTTC
TRBV2,NA,TRBJ1-1,NA,CASNAGTYTEAFF,TGTGCCAGCAACGCGGGAACTTACACTGAAGCTTTCTTT
TRBV10-3,NA,TRBJ2-5,TRBD2,CAISEKSGVQETQYF,TGTGCCATCAGTGAGAAAAGCGGGGTCCAAGAGACCCAGTACTTC
TRBV7-2,NA,TRBJ1-2,NA,CASSKTGRANYGYTF,TGTGCCAGCAGCAAAACAGGTCGCGCCAACTATGGCTACACCTTC
TRBV10-3,NA,TRBJ1-1,NA,CAISDHRGRANTEAFF,TGTGCCATCAGTGATCATAGAGGCAGAGCGAACACTGAAGCTTTCTTT
TRBV12-5,NA,TRBJ1-4,TRBD1,CASGLALGTGVPVVNEKLFF,TGTGCTAGTGGTTTGGCCCTTGGGACAGGGGTACCTGTGGTCAATGAAAAACTGTTTTTT
TRBV7-2,NA,TRBJ2-4,TRBD1,CASSLKGATPKNIQYF,TGTGCCAGCAGCTTAAAGGGGGCTACACCCAAAAACATTCAGTACTTC
TRBV11-2,NA,TRBJ2-3,TRBD2,CASTTGGGPGDTQYF,TGTGCCAGCACCACGGGGGGAGGGCCGGGAGATACGCAGTATTTT
TRBV30,NA,TRBJ1-5,NA,CAWSSVAGDQPQHF,TGTGCCTGGAGTAGTGTGGCAGGGGATCAGCCCCAGCATTTT
TRBV6-5,once,TRBJ2-1,TRBD2,CASSSALAGYNEQFF,TGTGCCAGCAGTTCCGCACTAGCGGGATACAATGAGCAGTTCTTC
TRBV5-5,NA,TRBJ2-1,TRBD1,CASSPDRVDNEQFF,TGTGCCAGCAGCCCCGACAGGGTGGATAATGAGCAGTTCTTC
TRBV29-1,NA,TRBJ1-2,TRBD1,CSVERQGNYGYTF,TGCAGCGTTGAGCGACAGGGCAACTATGGCTACACCTTC
TRBV9,NA,TRBJ2-1,TRBD2,CASSVAGGPTQWDEQFF,TGTGCCAGCAGCGTAGCGGGAGGGCCTACTCAATGGGATGAGCAGTTCTTC
TRBV13,NA,TRBJ1-2,NA,CASSLQPGQYGYTF,TGTGCCAGCAGCCTCCAGCCTGGACAGTATGGCTACACCTTC
TRBV18,NA,TRBJ2-7,TRBD1,CASSEGQTYEQYF,TGTGCCAGCTCAGAGGGACAGACCTACGAGCAGTACTTC
TRBV11-1,NA,TRBJ1-2,NA,CASSQEMNGYTF,TGTGCCAGCTCCCAGGAAATGAATGGCTACACCTTC